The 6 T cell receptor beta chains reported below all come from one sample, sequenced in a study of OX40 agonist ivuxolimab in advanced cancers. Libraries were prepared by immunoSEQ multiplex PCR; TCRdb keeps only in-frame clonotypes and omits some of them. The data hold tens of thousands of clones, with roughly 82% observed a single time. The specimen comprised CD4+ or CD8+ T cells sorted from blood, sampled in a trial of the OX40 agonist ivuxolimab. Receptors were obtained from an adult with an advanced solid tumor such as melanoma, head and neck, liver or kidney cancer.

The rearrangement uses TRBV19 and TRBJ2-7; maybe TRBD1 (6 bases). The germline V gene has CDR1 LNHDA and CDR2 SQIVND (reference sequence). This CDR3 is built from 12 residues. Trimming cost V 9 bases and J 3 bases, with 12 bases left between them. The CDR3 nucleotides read TGTGCCAGCGGGACATCCCGCTACGAGCAGTACTTC. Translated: CASGTSRYEQYF. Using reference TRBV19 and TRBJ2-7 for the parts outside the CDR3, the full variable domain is DGGITQSPKYLFRKEGQNVTLSCEQNLNHDAMYWYRQDPGQGLRLIYYSQIVNDFQKGDIAEGYSVSREKKESFPLTVTSAQKNPTAFYLCASGTSRYEQYFGPGTRLTVT.

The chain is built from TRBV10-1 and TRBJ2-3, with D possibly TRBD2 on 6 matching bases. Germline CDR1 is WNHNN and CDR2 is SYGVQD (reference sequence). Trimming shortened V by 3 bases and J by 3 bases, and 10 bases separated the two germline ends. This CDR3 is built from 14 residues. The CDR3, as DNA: TGCGCCAGCAGTGATACCGGGAGAACAGATACGCAGTATTTT. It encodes CASSDTGRTDTQYF.

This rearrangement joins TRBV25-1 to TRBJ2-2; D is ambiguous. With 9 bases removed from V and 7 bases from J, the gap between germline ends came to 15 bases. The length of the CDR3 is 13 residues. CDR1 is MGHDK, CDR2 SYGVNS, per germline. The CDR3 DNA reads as TGTGCCAGGTCAGGCGACCCGTGCGGGGAGCTGTTTTTT. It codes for CARSGDPCGELFF.

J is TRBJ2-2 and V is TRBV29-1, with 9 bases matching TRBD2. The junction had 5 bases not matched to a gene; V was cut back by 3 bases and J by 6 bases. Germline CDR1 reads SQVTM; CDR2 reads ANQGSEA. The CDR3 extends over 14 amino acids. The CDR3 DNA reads TGCAGCGTTGATGTAGCGGGAGTAGCCGGGGAGCTGTTTTTT. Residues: CSVDVAGVAGELFF.

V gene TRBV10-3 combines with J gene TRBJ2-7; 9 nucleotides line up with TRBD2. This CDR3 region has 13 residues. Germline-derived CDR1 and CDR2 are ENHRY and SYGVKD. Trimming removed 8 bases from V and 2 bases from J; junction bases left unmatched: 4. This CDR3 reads CAILAGSTYEQYF. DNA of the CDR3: TGTGCCATCCTAGCGGGATCTACCTACGAGCAGTACTTC.

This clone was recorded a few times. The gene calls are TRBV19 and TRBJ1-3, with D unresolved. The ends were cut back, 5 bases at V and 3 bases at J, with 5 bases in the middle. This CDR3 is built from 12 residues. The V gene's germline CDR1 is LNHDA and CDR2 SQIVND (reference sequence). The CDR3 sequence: CASSYGGNTIYF. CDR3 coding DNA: TGTGCCAGTAGTTACGGTGGAAACACCATATATTTT.